This T cell receptor (beta chain) was recorded in a study of beta chain features in type 1 diabetes. Stem cell-like memory, regulatory, central memory and naive CD4+ cells were sorted via CD45RO/CCR7/CD25/CD127/CD95/CD27. This clone was seen many times. Its target is unknown. Findings and caveats of the study: Type 1 diabetes patients showed a moderate but significant shortening of TCRB CDR3s in all four CD4+ subsets. PCR might favor shorter templates, equally in patients and controls.

The CDR3 is 14 amino acids. The entirety of the isolated RNA underwent reverse transcription, so expressed TCRB transcripts were sequenced. The protocol was immunoSEQ multiplex PCR, while the TCRdb copy is restricted to in-frame clones and leaves out a portion. This sample yields roughly 290,000 clones, of which 15% are seen a single time; about 0.014% belongs to the top ten. The source of this sequence is a man aged 18 to 30 with type 1 diabetes. Source material: naive CD4+ T cells from blood. This rearrangement joins TRBV21-1 to TRBJ2-1; the listed D gene, TRBD2, was not tested against the DNA. TRBV21-1 is a pseudogene locus. DNA for the CDR3: TGTGCCAGCATGAAGCGGGAGACCTACAATGAGCAGTTCTTC. Its protein product is CASMKRETYNEQFF.